This T cell receptor (beta chain) was identified during a study of blood T cell repertoires in COVID-19. Across the whole study: Sources were T cells, B-cell-depleted T cells, or PBMCs; the material itself was cDNA or gDNA.

The authors' processing: Cell counts per sample came from amplifying reference gene primers. Clones were sequenced by immunoSEQ multiplex PCR, and TCRdb holds only the in-frame ones, with some missing. That table gives V, J and clone size, and the DNA gave D and trimming. The table has 15,000 to 20,000 clones, about 86% seen once. V lost 1 base and J lost 8; bases outside the gene matches: 7. Per the germline V gene, CDR1 is MGHRA and CDR2 is YSYEKL. CDR3 length: 15 amino acids. The source is a human donor in a cohort sampled during active COVID-19. Sequencing was done on a sample of peripheral blood. V and J are TRBV4-1 and TRBJ2-1, with 8 bases that match TRBD2. CDR3 nucleotides: TGCGCCAGCAGCCAAGGAGGACTAGCTAGGCATGAGCAGTTCTTC. This encodes CASSQGGLARHEQFF.